This T cell receptor (beta chain) was identified in a study of blood T cells in healthy people across ages. Study details: Capturing about one barcoded beta molecule per two T cells was achieved by template switching.

With each sample, at least 6 micrograms of total RNA were extracted. Concerning this clonotype itself: Its antigen is still unknown.

The V gene end was trimmed by 1 base and the J gene end by 3 bases; junction bases not matched to a gene: 3. The CDR3 loop spans 15 amino acids. The V gene's germline CDR1 is LGHDT and CDR2 YNNKEL (reference sequence). Together with a sample-barcoded 5' primer, a J-beta primer mix was included in a second PCR lasting about 6 to 11 cycles. Each TCR beta cDNA got a 12-nucleotide random molecular identifier. TCRdb reanalysed the 5' RACE reads using MiXCR and keeps one entry per CDR3 protein. The sample lists hundreds of thousands of distinct CDR3 sequences, under 25% occurring once. Broader study findings: More naive CD4+ cells and higher diversity marked long-lived donors relative to aged donors.

The rearrangement links TRBV3-1 to TRBJ2-1; 7 bases fit TRBD2. The sequence was collected from a man aged 70-80 years in good health. The source material was blood. CDR3 coding DNA: TGTGCCAGCAGCCAAGGCCCTAGCGGCTACAATGAGCAGTTCTTC. It specifies CASSQGPSGYNEQFF.